Shown below are 17 T cell receptor beta chains from a single sample sequenced in a study of T cell responses to AZD1222 COVID-19 vaccine. The table came from immunoSEQ multiplex PCR; TCRdb's copy has only in-frame clones and leaves some out. The table shows around 85,000 clones, with 65% to 90% occurring only once. The sample here was peripheral blood, taken on day 0 of AZD1222 vaccination. The receptors were gathered from an adult in good health.

The genes are TRBV2 and TRBJ1-2, with TRBD1 as a possible D gene (5 bases). The CDR3 is 14 amino acids. Germline V gives CDR1 SNHLY, CDR2 FYNNEI. The V end lost 0 bases, the J end lost 7 bases, and 12 bases lay between the germline ends. CDR3 DNA sequence: TGTGCCAGCAGTGAAGCGGGGAGAGGGGCTGGCTACACCTTC. This gives the protein CASSEAGRGAGYTF.

The count of this clone is one. This sequence joins TRBV7-7 and TRBJ2-4; D is undetermined. The CDR3 has 16 amino acids. Deletions cut 8 bases from V and 0 bases from J, with 17 bases between. Germline CDR1 is SSHAT and CDR2 is FNYEAQ (reference sequence). As DNA, the CDR3 is TGTGCCAGCTCCCGTTTTGTCCGGCTAGCCAAAAACATTCAGTACTTC. Translation: CASSRFVRLAKNIQYF.

The chain carries TRBV12-5 and TRBJ1-1; no clear D. The CDR3 has 14 residues. The germline V and J ends were trimmed by 1 base and 0 bases, with 6 bases remaining between them. Germline CDR1 and CDR2: LGHNT and FRNRAP. The CDR3 DNA reads TGTGCTAGTGGTTTGGCTGGGATGAACACTGAAGCTTTCTTT. This sequence encodes CASGLAGMNTEAFF.

The chain is built from TRBV20-1 and TRBJ1-5; a possible D gene is TRBD1 (6 bases). The CDR3 length is 14 residues. The V end was cut by 3 bases, the J end by 7 bases, with 16 bases between. CDR1 is DFQATT, CDR2 SNEGSKA, per germline (reference sequence). CDR3 protein: CSASLPGAGQPQHF. The DNA of the CDR3 is TGCAGTGCTAGTTTACCAGGGGCTGGGCAGCCCCAGCATTTT.

The chain combines TRBV27 with TRBJ1-1; no firm D call. V lost 2 bases to trimming and J lost 1 base, with 5 bases between them. CDR1 MNHEY and CDR2 SMNVEV come from the germline V gene (reference sequence). The CDR3 has 13 residues. For the CDR3, the DNA is TGTGCCAGCAGTTTAGCAGGGAACACTGAAGCTTTCTTT. This codes for CASSLAGNTEAFF.

The rearrangement links TRBV4-2 to TRBJ1-5; possibly TRBD1 for D (5 bases). Looked up from germline, CDR1 is LGHNA and CDR2 is YNFKEQ. The V end lost 5 bases, the J end lost 3 bases, and 17 bases lay between the germline ends. This CDR3 is built from 16 residues. CDR3 DNA sequence: TGTGCCAGCAGCTTCAGTCAGGGATGGGACAATCAGCCCCAGCATTTT. Its protein product is CASSFSQGWDNQPQHF.

This clone was observed a handful of times. This chain joins TRBV29-1 and TRBJ2-7; D is possibly TRBD2 (6 bases). The germline gives CDR1 SQVTM, CDR2 ANQGSEA. The germline V and J ends were trimmed by 7 bases and 7 bases, with 14 bases remaining between them. The CDR3 covers 11 residues. CDR3 bases: TGCAGCGCCGGCGGAGGGTTTGAGCAGTACTTC. Translated, it gives CSAGGGFEQYF.

This chain joins TRBV20-1 and TRBJ2-3; TRBD2 matches 14 bases. This CDR3 has 15 amino acids. CDR1 DFQATT and CDR2 SNEGSKA come from the germline V gene (reference sequence). With V trimmed by 6 bases and J by 3 bases, 5 bases remained unmatched. The DNA of the CDR3 is TGCAGTGCAAGTGGGACTAGCGGGAGTACAGATACGCAGTATTTT. This translates into CSASGTSGSTDTQYF.

The CDR3 reads CASSFPGELFF. The CDR3 nucleotides are TGTGCCAGCTCATTTCCCGGGGAGCTGTTTTTT. The chain has TRBV18 and TRBJ2-2, with D uncertain. The V gene lost 5 bases and the J gene lost 6 bases, with 4 bases spanning the gap. This CDR3 region has 11 residues. Germline V lookup: CDR1 KGHSH, CDR2 LQKENI.

The rearrangement joins TRBV7-9 to TRBJ1-6; D is undetermined. Trimming took 2 bases from V and 7 from J, leaving 9 bases between them. The CDR3 runs 14 residues. The germline gives CDR1 SEHNR, CDR2 FQNEAQ (reference sequence). The CDR3 nucleotides are TGTGCCAGCAGCTTACTAGCAGGCAATTCACCCCTCCACTTT. This translates into CASSLLAGNSPLHF.

This clone has ten or more counts. This sequence joins TRBV12-3 or TRBV12-4 and TRBJ1-2, with D perhaps TRBD1 (5 bases). V shed 3 bases and J shed 8 bases, with 10 bases lying between them. This CDR3 has 12 residues. CDR3 coding DNA: TGTGCCAGCAGTTTGGGGGTGGGCGGCTACACCTTC. Translated: CASSLGVGGYTF.

This rearrangement joins TRBV5-4 to TRBJ2-3, with TRBD2 matching over 8 bases. The CDR3 sequence is 16 residues long. Trimming removed 4 bases from V and 4 bases from J; junction bases left unmatched: 11. Germline loops: CDR1 SGHNT, CDR2 YYREEE (reference sequence). This chain's CDR3 is CASSPGGEGRADTQYF. The CDR3 DNA is TGTGCCAGCAGCCCGGGAGGGGAGGGCCGGGCAGATACGCAGTATTTT.

The chain couples TRBV3-1 (or the pseudogene TRBV3-2) to TRBJ1-1, with D maybe TRBD1 (5 bases). CDR1 and CDR2 (germline): LGHDT, YNNKEL (reference sequence). With 4 bases removed from V and 5 bases from J, the gap between germline ends came to 11 bases. The CDR3 is made up of 13 amino acids. CDR3 amino acids: CASSLEGRTEAFF. The CDR3 DNA sequence: TGTGCCAGCAGCCTAGAGGGGAGAACTGAAGCTTTCTTT.

The chain has TRBV20-1 and TRBJ1-1; D unresolved. Germline V CDR1 and CDR2: DFQATT, SNEGSKA (reference sequence). Between the trimmed V and J ends, which lost 2 bases and 4 bases, there was a span of 5 bases. This CDR3 has 11 amino acids. The DNA for the CDR3 is TGCAGTGCTAGACCCCTCACTGAAGCTTTCTTT. Translating it yields CSARPLTEAFF.

The genes are TRBV18 and TRBJ1-2; D remains unclear. This CDR3 region has 14 residues. Trimming stripped 0 bases from V and 8 bases from J, with 13 bases between. Germline loops: CDR1 KGHSH, CDR2 LQKENI. The CDR3 DNA follows: TGTGCCAGCTCACCACCGAGCACTTTCGGGGGCTACACCTTC. It is translated as CASSPPSTFGGYTF.

The genes are TRBV27 and TRBJ2-1; D is perhaps TRBD2 (6 bases). Germline-derived CDR1 and CDR2 are MNHEY and SMNVEV (reference sequence). This CDR3 contains 16 residues. Trimming took off 6 bases at V and 1 base at J, with 16 bases between the two ends. CDR3 region: CASRVVGLASYNEQFF. The CDR3, as DNA: TGTGCCAGCAGAGTAGTCGGGCTAGCGTCCTACAATGAGCAGTTCTTC.

This chain joins TRBV11-3 and TRBJ1-2; no clear D gene. This CDR3 comprises 15 residues. The V gene lost 2 bases and the J gene lost 0 bases, with 10 bases spanning the gap. Germline lookup yields CDR1 SGHNT and CDR2 YENEEA. The CDR3 protein is CASSLMAGSNYGYTF. CDR3 in DNA: TGTGCCAGCAGCTTAATGGCAGGCTCTAACTATGGCTACACCTTC.